Presented here are 13 T cell receptor beta chains from one specimen sequenced in a study of response to subunit inactivated influenza vaccine. TCRdb re-analysed the RT-PCR reads in MiXCR, keeping a single row per CDR3 protein. Of about 650,000 distinct CDR3 sequences listed, 15% to 18% are singletons. Sequenced here: PBMCs from blood, sampled about 12 days after vaccination. The receptors come from a man aged 45-65 years who received an inactivated influenza vaccine.

The chain couples TRBV20-1 to TRBJ2-2, with 9 bases matching TRBD2. The junction had 15 bases not matched to a gene; V was cut back by 0 bases and J by 4 bases. The CDR3 spans 19 residues. Germline values: CDR1 DFQATT, CDR2 SNEGSKA (reference sequence). This chain's CDR3 is CSARDFGLAGSLGTGELFF. The CDR3 DNA is TGCAGTGCTAGAGATTTCGGGCTAGCGGGGTCCCTGGGCACCGGGGAGCTGTTTTTT.

This clonotype showed up just a few times. The J gene is TRBJ1-2, the V gene TRBV11-2; 12 bases are a match to TRBD1. This CDR3 has 15 residues. Germline CDR1 and CDR2: SGHAT and FQNNGV. J gave up 7 bases and V 1 base, and 4 bases lay outside the gene matches. The CDR3 here is CASSLAGTGGSGYTF. CDR3 sequence (DNA): TGTGCCAGCAGCTTAGCAGGGACAGGGGGCTCTGGCTACACCTTC. Looking up the rest from reference TRBV11-2 and TRBJ1-2 gives the full variable domain: EAGVAQSPRYKIIEKRQSVAFWCNPISGHATLYWYQQILGQGPKLLIQFQNNGVVDDSQLPKDRFSAERLKGVDSTLKIQPAKLEDSAVYLCASSLAGTGGSGYTFGSGTRLTVV.

This clonotype has a handful of counts. The chain has TRBV7-2 and TRBJ1-5; D ambiguous. Germline CDR1 and CDR2: SGHTA and FQGNSA. CDR3 size: 13 residues. Trimming took off 3 bases at V and 6 bases at J, with 9 bases between the two ends. CDR3 in amino acids: CASSLSHSQPQHF. The DNA of the CDR3 is TGTGCCAGCAGCTTGTCTCATAGTCAGCCCCAGCATTTT.

The chain links TRBV9 to TRBJ2-1; D remains unclear. The length of the CDR3 is 14 residues. Trimming pared 3 bases from V and 6 bases from J, leaving 13 bases between. Germline CDR1 reads SGDLS; CDR2 reads YYNGEE. The CDR3 is CASSAPGFPNEQFF. The CDR3 DNA reads TGTGCCAGCAGCGCCCCCGGGTTCCCCAATGAGCAGTTCTTC.

V is TRBV19 and J is TRBJ1-5; perhaps TRBD1 as D (6 bases). Per the germline V gene, CDR1 is LNHDA and CDR2 is SQIVND (reference sequence). This CDR3 contains 17 residues. Deletions cut 4 bases from V and 5 bases from J, with 21 bases between. CDR3 DNA: TGTGCCAGTAGTACACACTTACAGGGCGGTAGGGATCAGCCCCAGCATTTT. Its protein is CASSTHLQGGRDQPQHF. Filled out from reference TRBV19 and TRBJ1-5, the complete variable domain reads DGGITQSPKYLFRKEGQNVTLSCEQNLNHDAMYWYRQDPGQGLRLIYYSQIVNDFQKGDIAEGYSVSREKKESFPLTVTSAQKNPTAFYLCASSTHLQGGRDQPQHFGDGTRLSIL.

This clonotype was detected a few times. The chain links TRBV20-1 to TRBJ2-5; D call uncertain. V lost 5 bases and J 5 bases, leaving 15 bases between the germline ends. CDR1 and CDR2 from the germline V gene are DFQATT and SNEGSKA (reference sequence). The CDR3 runs 13 residues. The CDR3 coding sequence is TGCAGTGCTGGGCTCCCGGGCTTGGAGACCCAGTACTTC. This encodes CSAGLPGLETQYF.

The chain carries TRBV7-9 and TRBJ1-6; TRBD1 is a possible D gene (6 bases). Germline V gene sequence: CDR1 SEHNR, CDR2 FQNEAQ (reference sequence). The CDR3 spans 15 residues. V lost 6 bases, J lost 3 bases, and 12 bases lay in between. In nucleotides, the CDR3 is TGTGCCAGCAGTTCAGCGACAGGCTATAATTCACCCCTCCACTTT. This translates into CASSSATGYNSPLHF. Drawing the rest from reference TRBV7-9 and TRBJ1-6, the complete variable domain is DTGVSQNPRHKITKRGQNVTFRCDPISEHNRLYWYRQTLGQGPEFLTYFQNEAQLEKSRLLSDRFSAERPKGSFSTLEIQRTEQGDSAMYLCASSSATGYNSPLHFGNGTRLTVT.

This chain joins TRBV20-1 and TRBJ2-7; D unclear. The ends were cut back, 6 bases at V and 4 bases at J, with 16 bases in the middle. The CDR3 has 13 amino acids. The germline V gene has CDR1 DFQATT and CDR2 SNEGSKA (reference sequence). The CDR3 DNA reads as TGCAGTGCCACCGTGCCTAACCTATACGAGCAGTACTTC. This codes for CSATVPNLYEQYF.

This clonotype was detected a few times. The chain carries TRBV20-1 and TRBJ2-5; D gene ambiguous. CDR3 length: 13 residues. Germline CDR1 is DFQATT and CDR2 is SNEGSKA (reference sequence). The V gene lost 6 bases and the J gene lost 4 bases, with 15 bases spanning the gap. CDR3 in amino acids: CSANGPLGETQYF. CDR3 sequence (DNA): TGCAGTGCGAACGGGCCCTTGGGAGAGACCCAGTACTTC.

Notes on this clonotype: Given a much more abundant clone one base away, this may be a read error. The V and J genes are TRBV6-2 or TRBV6-3 and TRBJ1-1; no reliable D call. CDR3 length: 13 amino acids. Germline loops: CDR1 MNHEY, CDR2 SVGEGT. The ends were cut back, 6 bases at V and 1 base at J, with 9 bases in the middle. This chain's CDR3 is CASSRPGNTEAFF. DNA of the CDR3: TGTGCCAGCAGCCGACCGGGGAACACTGAAGCTTTCTTT.

V and J are TRBV11-2 and TRBJ1-4; no reliable D call. CDR3 size: 14 residues. Germline lookup yields CDR1 SGHAT and CDR2 FQNNGV. V was shortened by 2 bases and J by 8 bases, with 12 bases between the two germline ends. CDR3 nucleotides: TGTGCCAGCAGCTTACATGGTTCGGGCGAAAAACTGTTTTTT. The encoded protein is CASSLHGSGEKLFF.

This clonotype was seen at least ten times. The chain links TRBV5-1 to TRBJ2-3, with TRBD1 matching 9 bases. Germline V gene data show CDR1 as SGHRS and CDR2 as YFSETQ. This CDR3 spans 16 amino acids. The trim removed 0 bases at V and 4 bases at J, leaving 6 bases unmatched. The CDR3: CASSLDGQGIADTQYF. Written as DNA, the CDR3 is TGCGCCAGCAGCTTGGATGGACAGGGGATTGCAGATACGCAGTATTTT. The full variable domain, rest sourced from reference TRBV5-1 and TRBJ2-3, is KAGVTQTPRYLIKTRGQQVTLSCSPISGHRSVSWYQQTPGQGLQFLFEYFSETQRNKGNFPGRFSGRQFSNSRSEMNVSTLELGDSALYLCASSLDGQGIADTQYFGPGTRLTVL.

This clonotype was observed a few times. The rearrangement joins TRBV27 to TRBJ2-7, with D perhaps TRBD2 (6 bases). Germline V gives CDR1 MNHEY, CDR2 SMNVEV (reference sequence). With 2 bases removed from V and 3 bases from J, the gap between germline ends came to 8 bases. This CDR3 has 13 residues. DNA of the CDR3: TGTGCCAGCAGTTTACGGCGGGACTACGAGCAGTACTTC. The encoded protein is CASSLRRDYEQYF.